Described below is a single T cell receptor (beta chain) sequence and its context. Germline assignment: CDR1 LNHNV and CDR2 YYDKDF (reference sequence). The CDR3 spans 15 residues. V was pared by 4 bases and J by 5 bases, with 6 bases of the junction left unmatched. This sample was taken from a study of cytomegalovirus exposure and HLA in healthy donors. The overall study: It was reported in a later analysis that the 120 validation repertoires used the same platform as the approximately 650 first-cohort repertoires.

Donors were drawn from the approximately 120-subject validation cohort, separate from the approximately 680-subject first cohort. Clones were read by immunoSEQ multiplex PCR, and TCRdb kept only the in-frame ones, dropping some. The data hold some 350,000 clones, with roughly nine tenths observed a single time. This receptor was taken from a woman in her 30s in good health and CMV-seropositive. Sequencing used PBMCs. The V gene is TRBV15, the J gene TRBJ1-5, with 9 nucleotides matching TRBD1. CDR3 region: CATSKEQGAYQPQHF. The CDR3 region has the DNA TGTGCCACCAGCAAAGAACAGGGGGCCTATCAGCCCCAGCATTTT.